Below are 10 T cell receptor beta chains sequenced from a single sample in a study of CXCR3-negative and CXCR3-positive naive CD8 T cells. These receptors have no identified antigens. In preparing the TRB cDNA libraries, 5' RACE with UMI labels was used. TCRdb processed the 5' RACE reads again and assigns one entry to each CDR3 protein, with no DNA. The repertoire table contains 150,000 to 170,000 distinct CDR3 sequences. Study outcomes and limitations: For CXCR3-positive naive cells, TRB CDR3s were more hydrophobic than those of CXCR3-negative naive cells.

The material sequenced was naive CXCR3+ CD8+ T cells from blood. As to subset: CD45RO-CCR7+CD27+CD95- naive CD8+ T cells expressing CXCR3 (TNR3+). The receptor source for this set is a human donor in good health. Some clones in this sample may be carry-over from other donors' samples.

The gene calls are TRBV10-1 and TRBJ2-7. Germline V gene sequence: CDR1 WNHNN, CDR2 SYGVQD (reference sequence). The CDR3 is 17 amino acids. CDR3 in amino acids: CASPRRSSAYGSYEQYF.

CDR3 residues: CASSIRQENPTEAFF. The V gene is TRBV5-1, the J gene TRBJ1-1; lacking DNA, the TRBD1 call made by TCRdb goes unchecked. Germline lookup yields CDR1 SGHRS and CDR2 YFSETQ. This CDR3 spans 15 amino acids.

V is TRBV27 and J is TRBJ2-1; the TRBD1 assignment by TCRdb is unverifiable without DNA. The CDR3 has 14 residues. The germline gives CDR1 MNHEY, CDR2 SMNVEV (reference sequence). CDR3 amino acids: CASGGQGYYNEQFF.

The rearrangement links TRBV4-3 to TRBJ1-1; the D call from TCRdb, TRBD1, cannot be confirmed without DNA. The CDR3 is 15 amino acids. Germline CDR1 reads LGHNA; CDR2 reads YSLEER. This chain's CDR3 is CASSQDAGSNFLAFF.

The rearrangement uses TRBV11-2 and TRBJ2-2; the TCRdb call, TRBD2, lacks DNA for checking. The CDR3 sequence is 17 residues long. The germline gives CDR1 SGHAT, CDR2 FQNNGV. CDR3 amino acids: CASSYFWRGGVNGELFF.

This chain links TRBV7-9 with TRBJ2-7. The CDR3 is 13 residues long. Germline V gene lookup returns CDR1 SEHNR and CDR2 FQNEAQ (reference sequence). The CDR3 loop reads CASSPSLFHEQYF.

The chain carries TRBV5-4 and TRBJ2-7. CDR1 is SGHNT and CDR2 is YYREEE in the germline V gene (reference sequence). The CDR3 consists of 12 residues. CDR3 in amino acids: CATSAFTYEQYF.

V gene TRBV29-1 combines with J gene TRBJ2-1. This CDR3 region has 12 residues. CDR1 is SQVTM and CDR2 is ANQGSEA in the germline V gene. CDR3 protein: CSVDAGYNEQFF.

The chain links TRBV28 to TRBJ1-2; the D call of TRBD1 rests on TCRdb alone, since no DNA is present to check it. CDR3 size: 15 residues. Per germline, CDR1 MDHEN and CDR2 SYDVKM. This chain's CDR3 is CASRPTGGILHGYTF.

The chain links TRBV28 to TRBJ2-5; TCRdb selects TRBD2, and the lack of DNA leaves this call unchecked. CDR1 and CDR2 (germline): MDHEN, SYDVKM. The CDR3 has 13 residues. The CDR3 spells CASSFPRAETQYF.